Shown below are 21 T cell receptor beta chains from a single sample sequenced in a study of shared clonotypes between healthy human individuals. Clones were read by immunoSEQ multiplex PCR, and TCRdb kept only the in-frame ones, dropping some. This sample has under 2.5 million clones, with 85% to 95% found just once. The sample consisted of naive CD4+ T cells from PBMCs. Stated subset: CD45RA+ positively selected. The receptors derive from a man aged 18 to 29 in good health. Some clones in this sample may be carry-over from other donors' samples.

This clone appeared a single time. CDR3 DNA: TGTGCCTGGAGTTTCTCCGGGACAGGGGGACGGGGAACTGAAGCTTTCTTT. The encoded protein is CAWSFSGTGGRGTEAFF. The chain carries TRBV30 and TRBJ1-1; 11 bases map to TRBD1. CDR1 is GTSNPN, CDR2 SVGIG, per germline (reference sequence). The trim removed 2 bases at V and 5 bases at J, leaving 13 bases unmatched. CDR3 size: 17 residues.

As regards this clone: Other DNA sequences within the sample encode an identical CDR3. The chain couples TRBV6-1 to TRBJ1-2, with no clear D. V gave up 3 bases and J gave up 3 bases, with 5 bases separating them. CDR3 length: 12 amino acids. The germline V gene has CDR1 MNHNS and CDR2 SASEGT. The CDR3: CASSDRYYGYTF. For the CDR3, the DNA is TGTGCCAGCAGTGACCGCTACTATGGCTACACCTTC.

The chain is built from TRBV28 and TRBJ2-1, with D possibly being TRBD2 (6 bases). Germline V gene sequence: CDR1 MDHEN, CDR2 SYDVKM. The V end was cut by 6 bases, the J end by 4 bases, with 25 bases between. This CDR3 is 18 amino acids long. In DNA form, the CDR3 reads TGTGCCAGCAGCTCCTATAATTATCGGGACTGGACATACAATGAGCAGTTCTTC. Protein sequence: CASSSYNYRDWTYNEQFF.

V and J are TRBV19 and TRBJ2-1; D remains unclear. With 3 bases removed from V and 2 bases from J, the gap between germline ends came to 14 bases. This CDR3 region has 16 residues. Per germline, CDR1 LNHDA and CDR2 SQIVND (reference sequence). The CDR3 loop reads CASSMKRRLTYNEQFF. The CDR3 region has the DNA TGTGCCAGTAGTATGAAAAGGCGGCTCACCTACAATGAGCAGTTCTTC.

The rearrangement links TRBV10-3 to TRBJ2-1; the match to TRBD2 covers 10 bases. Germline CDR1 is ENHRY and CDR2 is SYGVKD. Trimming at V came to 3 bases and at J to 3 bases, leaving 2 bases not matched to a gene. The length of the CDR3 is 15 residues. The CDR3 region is CAISDPSGSYNEQFF. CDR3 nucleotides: TGTGCCATCAGTGACCCTAGCGGGAGCTACAATGAGCAGTTCTTC.

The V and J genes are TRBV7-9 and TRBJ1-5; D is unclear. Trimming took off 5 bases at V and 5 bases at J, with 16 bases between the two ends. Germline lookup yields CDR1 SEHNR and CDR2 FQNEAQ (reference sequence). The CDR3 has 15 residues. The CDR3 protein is CASSIGVRPDQPQHF. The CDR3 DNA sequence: TGTGCCAGCAGCATTGGGGTGCGGCCCGATCAGCCCCAGCATTTT.

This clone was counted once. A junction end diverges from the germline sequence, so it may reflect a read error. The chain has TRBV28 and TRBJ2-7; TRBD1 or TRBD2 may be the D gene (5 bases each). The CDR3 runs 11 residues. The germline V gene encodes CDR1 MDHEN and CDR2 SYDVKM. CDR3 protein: CASARTGTSYF. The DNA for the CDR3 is TGTGCCAGCGCCCGGACCGGGACGTCCTATTTC. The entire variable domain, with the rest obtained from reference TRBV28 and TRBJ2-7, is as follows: DVKVTQSSRYLVKRTGEKVFLECVQDMDHENMFWYRQDPGLGLRLIYFSYDVKMKEKGDIPEGYSVSREKKERFSLILESASTNQTSMYLCASARTGTSYFGPGTRLTVT.

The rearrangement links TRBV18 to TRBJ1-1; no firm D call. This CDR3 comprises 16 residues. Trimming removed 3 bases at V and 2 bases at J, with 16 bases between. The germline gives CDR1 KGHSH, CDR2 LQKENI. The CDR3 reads CASSPLQSRSNTEAFF. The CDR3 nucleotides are TGTGCCAGCTCACCGCTTCAATCAAGGAGCAACACTGAAGCTTTCTTT.

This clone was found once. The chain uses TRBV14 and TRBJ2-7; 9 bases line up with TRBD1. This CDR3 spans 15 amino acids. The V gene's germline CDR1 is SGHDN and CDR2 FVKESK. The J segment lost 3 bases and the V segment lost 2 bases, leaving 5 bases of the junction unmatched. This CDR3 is CASSQQLGQGYEQYF. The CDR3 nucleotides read TGTGCCAGCAGCCAACAACTGGGACAGGGCTACGAGCAGTACTTC.

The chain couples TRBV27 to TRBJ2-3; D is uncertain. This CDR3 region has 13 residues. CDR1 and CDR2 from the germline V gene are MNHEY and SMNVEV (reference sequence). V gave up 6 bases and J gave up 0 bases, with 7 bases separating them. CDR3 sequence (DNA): TGTGCCAGCAGAATTACTAGCACAGATACGCAGTATTTT. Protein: CASRITSTDTQYF.

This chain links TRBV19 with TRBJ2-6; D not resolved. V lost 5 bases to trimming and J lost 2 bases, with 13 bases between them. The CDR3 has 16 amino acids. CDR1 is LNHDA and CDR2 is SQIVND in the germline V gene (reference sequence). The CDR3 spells CASSLKDITGANVLTF. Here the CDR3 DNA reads TGTGCCAGTAGTCTAAAAGACATTACTGGGGCCAACGTCCTGACTTTC.

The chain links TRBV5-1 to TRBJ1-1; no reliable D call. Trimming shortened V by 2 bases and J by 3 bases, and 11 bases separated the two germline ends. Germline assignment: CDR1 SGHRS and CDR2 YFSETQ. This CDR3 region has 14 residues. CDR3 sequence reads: CASSFTSRDTEAFF. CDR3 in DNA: TGCGCCAGCAGCTTTACATCGAGGGACACTGAAGCTTTCTTT.

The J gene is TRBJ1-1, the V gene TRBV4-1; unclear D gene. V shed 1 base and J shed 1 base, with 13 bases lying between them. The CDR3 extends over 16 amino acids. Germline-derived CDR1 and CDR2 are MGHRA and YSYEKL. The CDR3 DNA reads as TGCGCCAGCAGCCAAGTTGGGGTAGGCAGGAACACTGAAGCTTTCTTT. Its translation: CASSQVGVGRNTEAFF.

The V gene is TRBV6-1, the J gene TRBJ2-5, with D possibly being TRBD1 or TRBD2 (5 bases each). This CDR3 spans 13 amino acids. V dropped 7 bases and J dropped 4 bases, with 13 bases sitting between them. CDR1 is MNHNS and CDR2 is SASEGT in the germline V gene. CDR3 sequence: CASTEPGGETQYF. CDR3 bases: TGTGCCAGCACCGAGCCTGGGGGAGAGACCCAGTACTTC.

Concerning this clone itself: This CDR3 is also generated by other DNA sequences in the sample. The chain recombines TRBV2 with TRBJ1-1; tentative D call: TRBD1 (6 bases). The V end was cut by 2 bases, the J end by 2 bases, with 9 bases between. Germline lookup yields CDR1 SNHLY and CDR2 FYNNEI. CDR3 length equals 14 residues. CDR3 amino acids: CASSEQGRNTEAFF. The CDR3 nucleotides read TGTGCCAGCAGTGAACAGGGGAGAAACACTGAAGCTTTCTTT.

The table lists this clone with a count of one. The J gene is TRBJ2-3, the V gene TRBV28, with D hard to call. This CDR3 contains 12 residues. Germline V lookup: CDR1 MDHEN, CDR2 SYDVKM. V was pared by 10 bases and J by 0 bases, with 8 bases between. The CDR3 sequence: CATLRSTDTQYF. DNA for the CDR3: TGTGCCACCCTGAGGAGCACAGATACGCAGTATTTT.

The CDR3 reads CASSQDGSLQVMEGNTIYF. CDR3 in DNA: TGTGCCAGCAGCCAAGATGGCTCCTTACAGGTCATGGAAGGAAACACCATATATTTT. The V gene is TRBV14, the J gene TRBJ1-3; weak D call: TRBD1 (5 bases). The V gene lost 0 bases and the J gene lost 4 bases, with 22 bases spanning the gap. From germline, CDR1 is SGHDN and CDR2 FVKESK. The CDR3 loop spans 19 amino acids.

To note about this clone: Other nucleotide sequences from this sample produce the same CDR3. The CDR3 sequence is CASSLVSGANTGELFF. The CDR3 bases are TGCGCCAGCAGCTTGGTATCGGGGGCGAACACCGGGGAGCTGTTTTTT. V is TRBV5-1 and J is TRBJ2-2, with D possibly TRBD2 on 6 matching bases. This CDR3 has 16 residues. Germline V gene sequence: CDR1 SGHRS, CDR2 YFSETQ. V was clipped by 0 bases and J by 0 bases, with 9 bases between them.

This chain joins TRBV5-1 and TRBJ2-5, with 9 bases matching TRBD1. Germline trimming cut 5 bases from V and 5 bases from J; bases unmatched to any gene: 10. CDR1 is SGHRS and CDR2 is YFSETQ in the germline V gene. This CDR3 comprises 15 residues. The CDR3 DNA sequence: TGCGCCAGCAGGATGCCGGGACAGGGAGGCGAGACCCAGTACTTC. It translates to CASRMPGQGGETQYF.

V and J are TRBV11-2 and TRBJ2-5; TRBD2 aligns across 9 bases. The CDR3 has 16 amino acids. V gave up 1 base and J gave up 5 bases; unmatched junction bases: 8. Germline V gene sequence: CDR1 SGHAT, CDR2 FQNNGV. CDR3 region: CASSLVWASGTETQYF. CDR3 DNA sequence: TGTGCCAGCAGCTTAGTCTGGGCTAGCGGGACGGAGACCCAGTACTTC.

The DNA of the CDR3 is TGTGCCAGTAGTTTGACTAGCGGGGATTACACCGGGGAGCTGTTTTTT. This sequence encodes CASSLTSGDYTGELFF. The rearrangement joins TRBV19 to TRBJ2-2, with 11 bases fitting TRBD2. CDR1 and CDR2 (germline): LNHDA, SQIVND (reference sequence). CDR3 size: 16 residues. V trimming: 5 bases; J trimming: 3 bases; junction bases outside the gene matches: 5.